Listed below are T cell receptor beta chains from one sample, sequenced in a study of cytomegalovirus exposure and HLA in healthy donors. Assay used: immunoSEQ multiplex PCR; TCRdb lists only in-frame clones, some missing. Here the sample spans 130,000 to 150,000 clones, about 80% being singletons. The source material was PBMCs. These receptors originate from a male donor in good health and CMV-seronegative. The CDR3 runs from the conserved cysteine through the conserved F or W. A D gene is named only where the DNA matches it firmly. A row's size may be missing; if present it is once, few, many or a size class.

j_call	v_call	d_call	clone_size	cdr3_aa	cdr3_nt
TRBJ2-1	TRBV11-2	TRBD2	few	CASSFDGGVLDEQFF	TGTGCCAGCAGCTTCGATGGGGGGGTTTTGGATGAGCAGTTCTTC
TRBJ1-2	TRBV5-8	-	-	CASSLRGYTF	TGTGCCAGCAGCTTGCGGGGCTACACCTTC
TRBJ2-1	TRBV5-1	-	-	CASSRLDEGEQFF	TGCGCCAGCAGCAGACTAGACGAGGGTGAGCAGTTCTTC
TRBJ2-4	TRBV15	-	few	CATSVGRSAKNIQYF	TGTGCCACCAGCGTGGGCCGCTCAGCCAAAAACATTCAGTACTTC
TRBJ1-6	TRBV9	-	-	CASSPQGAVISPLHF	TGTGCCAGCAGCCCTCAGGGTGCGGTAATTTCACCCCTCCACTTT
TRBJ1-2	TRBV9	-	few	CASSVGLELNYGYTF	TGTGCCAGCAGCGTAGGCCTAGAACTTAACTATGGCTACACCTTC
TRBJ2-6	TRBV7-9	-	few	CASSLALGANVLTF	TGTGCCAGCAGCTTAGCGCTAGGGGCCAACGTCCTGACTTTC
TRBJ2-7	TRBV15	-	many	CATSTRTGRGEQYF	TGTGCCACCAGCACCCGGACAGGGAGGGGCGAGCAGTACTTC
TRBJ1-5	TRBV19	-	-	CASSIQGSNQPQHF	TGTGCCAGTAGTATACAGGGGTCCAATCAGCCCCAGCATTTT
TRBJ2-3	TRBV28	-	-	CASSWEGGNLDTQYF	TGTGCCAGCAGTTGGGAGGGGGGGAATCTAGATACGCAGTATTTT
TRBJ2-3	TRBV27	TRBD2	-	CASSFDLYGGSTDTQYF	TGTGCCAGCAGTTTCGATTTATACGGGGGGAGCACAGATACGCAGTATTTT
TRBJ2-3	TRBV30	-	few	CAWSGRVWGGRGTDTQYF	TGTGCCTGGAGTGGAAGGGTTTGGGGAGGTAGAGGCACAGATACGCAGTATTTT
TRBJ1-1	TRBV4-3	-	-	CASSQLEWSTEAFF	TGCGCCAGCAGCCAATTGGAGTGGAGCACTGAAGCTTTCTTT
TRBJ2-7	TRBV7-6	-	-	CASSLGGGSSSYEQYF	TGTGCCAGCAGCTTAGGTGGAGGTTCCAGCTCCTACGAGCAGTACTTC
TRBJ1-6	TRBV18	TRBD1	-	CASSPPGTGDNSPLHF	TGTGCCAGCTCACCACCCGGGACAGGGGATAATTCACCCCTCCACTTT
TRBJ2-7	TRBV7-6	TRBD2	-	CASSLGLAGGGPYEQYF	TGTGCCAGCAGCTTGGGACTAGCGGGGGGCGGGCCCTACGAGCAGTACTTC
TRBJ1-1	TRBV5-1	-	-	CASFRGGESREAFF	TGCGCCAGCTTTAGGGGGGGGGAGTCCCGAGAGGCTTTCTTT
TRBJ1-5	TRBV4-3	-	-	CASSQDISSNQPQHF	TGCGCCAGCAGCCAAGATATTTCTAGCAATCAGCCCCAGCATTTT
TRBJ2-7	TRBV6-1	-	-	CASREGLTGVYEQYF	TGTGCCAGCAGGGAGGGTTTGACCGGGGTCTACGAGCAGTACTTC
TRBJ2-2	TRBV29-1	-	-	CSVGRGAGTGELFF	TGCAGCGTCGGCCGGGGGGCGGGCACCGGGGAGCTGTTTTTT
TRBJ1-4	TRBV9	TRBD1	-	CASSVGQGRPRNEKLFF	TGTGCCAGCAGCGTGGGACAGGGGCGACCCAGGAATGAAAAACTGTTTTTT
TRBJ2-1	TRBV4-1	TRBD2	few	CASSPGLAGVGNYNEQFF	TGCGCCAGCAGCCCGGGACTAGCGGGGGTGGGGAACTACAATGAGCAGTTCTTC
TRBJ1-1	TRBV6-5	-	-	CASSYTGLTNTEAFF	TGTGCCAGCAGTTACACAGGGCTGACGAACACTGAAGCTTTCTTT
TRBJ2-7	TRBV5-6	TRBD2	-	CASSLLDRSGAGGSYEQYF	TGTGCCAGCAGCTTGTTAGATCGGTCTGGAGCGGGGGGCTCCTACGAGCAGTACTTC
TRBJ2-7	TRBV29-1	-	-	CSAEGGASYEQYF	TGCAGCGCTGAAGGGGGAGCCTCCTACGAGCAGTACTTC